Following are 21 T cell receptor beta chains from one sample sequenced in a study of blood T cell repertoires in COVID-19. Method: immunoSEQ multiplex PCR; TCRdb's copy keeps in-frame clones and lacks some. The sample lists around 56,000 clones, less than 85% occurring once. Specimen: peripheral blood. The receptors come from a woman between 50 and 59 years old with active or convalescent COVID-19.

The CDR3 spells CAISESQGAGLEQFF. CDR3 DNA: TGTGCCATCAGTGAGTCGCAGGGAGCGGGACTTGAGCAGTTCTTC. This chain links TRBV10-3 with TRBJ2-1; 7 nucleotides match TRBD2. Germline assignment: CDR1 ENHRY and CDR2 SYGVKD. V shed 0 bases and J 9 bases; nucleotides not matched to a gene: 8. CDR3 length equals 15 residues.

The chain combines TRBV7-9 with TRBJ1-4, with D possibly being TRBD1 (5 bases). Germline CDR1 reads SEHNR; CDR2 reads FQNEAQ (reference sequence). V gave up 5 bases and J gave up 4 bases, with 14 bases separating them. The CDR3 is 15 amino acids. CDR3 nucleotide sequence: TGTGCCAGCAGCACCGGGGGTGGGGTTAATGAAAAACTGTTTTTT. Its translation: CASSTGGGVNEKLFF.

This clone was recorded once. The rearrangement uses TRBV19 and TRBJ1-1; 9 nucleotides match TRBD1. CDR1 LNHDA and CDR2 SQIVND come from the germline V gene (reference sequence). The CDR3 loop spans 15 amino acids. After removal of 3 bases from V and 2 bases from J, the junction contained 4 bases not matched to a gene. CDR3 bases: TGTGCCAGTAGTATTCACAGGGGGCTCAACACTGAAGCTTTCTTT. Translating it yields CASSIHRGLNTEAFF. The full variable domain, with the rest looked up from reference TRBV19 and TRBJ1-1, is DGGITQSPKYLFRKEGQNVTLSCEQNLNHDAMYWYRQDPGQGLRLIYYSQIVNDFQKGDIAEGYSVSREKKESFPLTVTSAQKNPTAFYLCASSIHRGLNTEAFFGQGTRLTVV.

The rearrangement links TRBV5-1 to TRBJ1-2; TRBD1 matches at 9 bases. CDR3 length equals 15 residues. With 3 bases clipped from V and 5 bases from J, the junction kept 8 bases outside the gene matches. Germline values: CDR1 SGHRS, CDR2 YFSETQ. Here the CDR3 reads CASSYEGQGGYGYTF. CDR3 DNA sequence: TGCGCCAGCAGCTATGAGGGACAGGGTGGTTATGGCTACACCTTC.

The chain carries TRBV2 and TRBJ1-1; the match to TRBD1 covers 7 bases. Germline loops: CDR1 SNHLY, CDR2 FYNNEI. The trim removed 4 bases at V and 4 bases at J, leaving 6 bases unmatched. The CDR3 consists of 14 residues. CDR3 sequence reads: CASSAGGTATEAFF. Here the CDR3 DNA reads TGTGCCAGCAGTGCCGGTGGGACAGCCACTGAAGCTTTCTTT.

This clone was observed a single time. The chain recombines TRBV7-2 with TRBJ1-5; no reliable D call. Germline-derived CDR1 and CDR2 are SGHTA and FQGNSA. Trimming shortened V by 5 bases and J by 5 bases, and 16 bases separated the two germline ends. This CDR3 region has 15 residues. This CDR3 is CASSDFTGKHQPQHF. CDR3 DNA sequence: TGTGCCAGCAGCGATTTCACCGGGAAGCATCAGCCCCAGCATTTT.

This rearrangement joins TRBV27 to TRBJ1-1; D is uncertain. V was shortened by 8 bases and J by 6 bases, with 10 bases between the two germline ends. The CDR3 length is 11 residues. Germline CDR1 and CDR2: MNHEY and SMNVEV (reference sequence). The CDR3: CASGPRAEAFF. DNA of the CDR3: TGTGCCAGCGGTCCCCGGGCTGAAGCTTTCTTT.

This clone turned up a few times. CDR3 sequence: CASSEQGDQPQHF. The CDR3 DNA follows: TGCGCCAGCAGTGAACAGGGTGATCAGCCCCAGCATTTT. The chain recombines TRBV10-1 with TRBJ1-5; weak D call: TRBD1 (6 bases). Germline loops: CDR1 WNHNN, CDR2 SYGVQD (reference sequence). This CDR3 is built from 13 residues. Trimming stripped 3 bases from V and 5 bases from J, with 8 bases between.

The chain couples TRBV18 to TRBJ1-1, with a weak D call TRBD1 (6 bases). CDR3 size: 13 residues. Germline V gene lookup returns CDR1 KGHSH and CDR2 LQKENI. Trimming stripped 1 base from V and 5 bases from J, with 8 bases between. CDR3 in DNA: TGTGCCAGCTCACCACAGCAGGGGACTGAAGCTTTCTTT. Residues: CASSPQQGTEAFF.

Only one count was recorded for this clone. This rearrangement joins TRBV6-2 or TRBV6-3 to TRBJ2-7; 8 nucleotides line up with TRBD2. The ends lost 5 bases at V and 3 bases at J; junction bases unmatched: 21. Germline V gene sequence: CDR1 MNHEY, CDR2 SVGEGT. CDR3 length: 19 residues. CDR3 coding DNA: TGTGCCAGCAGTAGGCCCGTCCATGGCGGGAGGTCCTTGGTCTACGAGCAGTACTTC. The encoded protein is CASSRPVHGGRSLVYEQYF.

V and J are TRBV29-1 and TRBJ1-1, with TRBD1 identical over 10 bases. V shed 6 bases and J 0 bases; nucleotides not matched to a gene: 10. Germline values: CDR1 SQVTM, CDR2 ANQGSEA. The CDR3 sequence is 16 residues long. In DNA, the CDR3 is TGCAGCGTGGAGGGACAGGGGAGGAGGATGAACACTGAAGCTTTCTTT. Its protein is CSVEGQGRRMNTEAFF. The complete variable domain, with remaining parts taken from reference TRBV29-1 and TRBJ1-1, reads SAVISQKPSRDICQRGTSLTIQCQVDSQVTMMFWYRQQPGQSLTLIATANQGSEATYESGFVIDKFPISRPNLTFSTLTVSNMSPEDSSIYLCSVEGQGRRMNTEAFFGQGTRLTVV.

This clone has just a few counts. The V gene is TRBV27, the J gene TRBJ2-7, with D maybe TRBD1 (5 bases). Trimming took 6 bases from V and 2 from J, leaving 11 bases between them. In germline, CDR1 is MNHEY, CDR2 SMNVEV (reference sequence). The CDR3 is made up of 13 amino acids. The chain's CDR3 is CASSPKGTYEQYF. The CDR3 DNA sequence: TGTGCCAGCAGCCCGAAGGGGACCTACGAGCAGTACTTC.

The chain is built from TRBV9 and TRBJ1-2; 9 nucleotides align to TRBD1. Germline V CDR1 and CDR2: SGDLS, YYNGEE. V shed 4 bases, J shed 4 bases, and the junction held 8 bases outside the gene matches. CDR3 length: 15 residues. The CDR3 reads CASSNRQGGGYGYTF. CDR3 DNA sequence: TGTGCCAGCAGCAACCGACAGGGGGGTGGCTATGGCTACACCTTC.

This clone was seen once. The V and J genes are TRBV7-9 and TRBJ2-1, with D possibly being TRBD2 (6 bases). This CDR3 is built from 11 residues. CDR1 is SEHNR and CDR2 is FQNEAQ in the germline V gene (reference sequence). Trimming took 3 bases from V and 10 from J, leaving 7 bases between them. This CDR3 is CASSFGSEQFF. Written as DNA, the CDR3 is TGTGCCAGCAGCTTCGGGAGCGAGCAGTTCTTC.

The chain carries TRBV28 and TRBJ2-7; the match to TRBD2 covers 13 bases. V trimming: 5 bases; J trimming: 3 bases; junction bases outside the gene matches: 19. Per germline, CDR1 MDHEN and CDR2 SYDVKM. The CDR3 is 20 amino acids. CDR3 amino acids: CASSPYPGTSGIPNRYEQYF. For the CDR3, the DNA is TGTGCCAGCAGTCCCTACCCCGGGACTAGCGGGATCCCGAACCGCTACGAGCAGTACTTC. The whole variable domain, remainder taken from reference TRBV28 and TRBJ2-7, is DVKVTQSSRYLVKRTGEKVFLECVQDMDHENMFWYRQDPGLGLRLIYFSYDVKMKEKGDIPEGYSVSREKKERFSLILESASTNQTSMYLCASSPYPGTSGIPNRYEQYFGPGTRLTVT.

V is TRBV27 and J is TRBJ2-3; 12 bases agree with TRBD2. V dropped 4 bases and J dropped 2; count of bases not matched to a gene: 7. This CDR3 contains 17 residues. Germline CDR1 MNHEY, CDR2 SMNVEV (reference sequence). This chain's CDR3 is CASSYRRLAGATDTQYF. DNA for the CDR3: TGTGCCAGCAGTTACCGGAGACTAGCGGGAGCCACAGATACGCAGTATTTT.

This clone was counted only a few times. V usage is TRBV6-6 and J usage is TRBJ1-1, with no clear D. Trimming pared 4 bases from V and 3 bases from J, leaving 12 bases between. CDR1 is MNHNY, CDR2 SVGAGI, per germline (reference sequence). The length of the CDR3 is 14 residues. CDR3 sequence reads: CASSFATADTEAFF. CDR3 bases: TGTGCCAGCAGTTTCGCTACCGCGGACACTGAAGCTTTCTTT.

The chain links TRBV7-9 to TRBJ2-3, with 8 nucleotides matching TRBD2. This CDR3 is 16 amino acids long. Germline CDR1 reads SEHNR; CDR2 reads FQNEAQ (reference sequence). V gave up 4 bases and J gave up 3 bases; unmatched junction bases: 9. The DNA for the CDR3 is TGTGCCAGCAGCTGGATGAGCGGGAGCGAAACAGATACGCAGTATTTT. Translation: CASSWMSGSETDTQYF. Filled out from reference TRBV7-9 and TRBJ2-3, the complete variable domain reads DTGVSQNPRHKITKRGQNVTFRCDPISEHNRLYWYRQTLGQGPEFLTYFQNEAQLEKSRLLSDRFSAERPKGSFSTLEIQRTEQGDSAMYLCASSWMSGSETDTQYFGPGTRLTVL.

The chain employs TRBV5-1 and TRBJ2-2; weak D call: TRBD2 (6 bases). Germline CDR1 and CDR2: SGHRS and YFSETQ. The CDR3 totals 13 residues. With 5 bases removed from V and 4 bases from J, the gap between germline ends came to 9 bases. In DNA form, the CDR3 reads TGCGCCAGCAGTCTAGCGACCACCGGGGAGCTGTTTTTT. As protein: CASSLATTGELFF.

This CDR3 is CSASDDRERFRETQYF. The CDR3 region has the DNA TGCAGTGCTAGTGATGATCGGGAGCGGTTTCGAGAGACCCAGTACTTC. The chain has TRBV20-1 and TRBJ2-5, with D maybe TRBD2 (6 bases). Trimming removed 3 bases from V and 4 bases from J, with 21 bases in between. The germline gives CDR1 DFQATT, CDR2 SNEGSKA (reference sequence). The CDR3 length is 16 residues.

This chain uses TRBV14 with TRBJ2-1, with 9 bases matching TRBD2. The V segment lost 0 bases and the J segment 7 bases; nucleotides outside the gene matches: 10. The CDR3 covers 17 residues. The germline V gene encodes CDR1 SGHDN and CDR2 FVKESK. DNA for the CDR3: TGTGCCAGCAGCCAAGAGGGGTGGACTAGCGAATCTAATGAGCAGTTCTTC. Translated, it gives CASSQEGWTSESNEQFF.